The 10 T cell receptor beta chains listed next were all sequenced from one sample in a study of Graves' ophthalmopathy and Graves' hyperthyroidism (dated by TCRdb to 2016 to 2018). TCRdb names Illumina HiSeq 2000 as the instrument used. For repertoire sequencing, TCR beta CDR3 regions were amplified from RNA transcripts. The first round of RT-PCR was done with HTBI primers and the Qiagen OneStep RT-PCR kit, and was followed by a second round of multiplex PCR, then size selection and purification. Through fastp at Q25 and MiXCR, TCRdb rebuilt clones from the public reads, retaining in-frame beta chains. Merged by CDR3 protein, the rows form single entries marked with the most common genes and DNA. The sample data list about 210,000 distinct CDR3 sequences, and just under 30% of these were observed just once. The top ten clonotypes cover approximately 9% of the sample. Specimen: peripheral blood. Receptor source: a man in his forties or fifties with Graves' ophthalmopathy. Donor details come from another sample of the same person, matched by shared clones.

Many counts were recorded for this clonotype. The chain employs TRBV19 and TRBJ2-7; D gene ambiguous. Germline CDR1 is LNHDA and CDR2 is SQIVND (reference sequence). The CDR3 sequence is 14 residues long. V was trimmed by 2 bases and J by 1 base, leaving 9 bases between them. The CDR3 bases are TGTGCCAGTAGTATAAAGGCCAGTTCCTACGAGCAGTACTTC. Translation gives CASSIKASSYEQYF. Together with reference TRBV19 and TRBJ2-7, the CDR3 gives the full variable domain: DGGITQSPKYLFRKEGQNVTLSCEQNLNHDAMYWYRQDPGQGLRLIYYSQIVNDFQKGDIAEGYSVSREKKESFPLTVTSAQKNPTAFYLCASSIKASSYEQYFGPGTRLTVT.

In this sample, this clonotype turned up many times. This CDR3 is CATSGQGNTGELFF. The CDR3 DNA follows: TGTGCCACCAGCGGACAGGGGAACACCGGGGAGCTGTTTTTT. The rearrangement joins TRBV15 to TRBJ2-2; TRBD1 agrees at 8 bases. The germline V gene has CDR1 LNHNV and CDR2 YYDKDF (reference sequence). The CDR3 covers 14 residues. J lost 1 base, V lost 5 bases, and 0 bases had no gene match.

V gene TRBV30 combines with J gene TRBJ1-2, with D possibly being TRBD1 (5 bases). In germline, CDR1 is GTSNPN, CDR2 SVGIG (reference sequence). The length of the CDR3 is 16 residues. Between the trimmed V and J ends, which lost 3 bases and 1 base, there was a span of 18 bases. In nucleotides, the CDR3 is TGTGCCTGGAGGGGGACGCGTCCTGCCCTTAACTATGGCTACACCTTC. Amino acids: CAWRGTRPALNYGYTF.

This clonotype was seen at least ten times. The gene calls are TRBV28 and TRBJ1-6; a weak D match, TRBD1 (6 bases). This CDR3 region has 15 residues. The germline V gene has CDR1 MDHEN and CDR2 SYDVKM. V was clipped by 2 bases and J by 7 bases, with 12 bases between them. CDR3 region: CASSLGGGGNSPLHF. The CDR3 bases are TGTGCCAGCAGTTTAGGAGGAGGGGGAAATTCACCCCTCCACTTT.

This clonotype occurred many times. V usage is TRBV6-5 and J usage is TRBJ2-7; 9 positions agree with TRBD2. The CDR3 spans 14 residues. In germline, CDR1 is MNHEY, CDR2 SVGAGI. Trimming cost V 2 bases and J 7 bases; bases outside gene matches: 6. DNA of the CDR3: TGTGCCAGCAGTTACGGCGCTAGCGGGAAAGAGCAGTACTTC. Translating gives CASSYGASGKEQYF.

The table lists this clonotype with many counts. The chain is built from TRBV6-5 and TRBJ2-4, with TRBD2 as a possible D gene (7 bases). V was shortened by 7 bases and J by 0 bases, with 16 bases between the two germline ends. Germline CDR1 is MNHEY and CDR2 is SVGAGI. The CDR3 is 16 amino acids. CDR3 residues: CASTQRGGSAKNIQYF. In DNA, the CDR3 is TGTGCCAGCACTCAGAGGGGGGGGTCAGCCAAAAACATTCAGTACTTC.

This clonotype was picked up many times. The chain has TRBV20-1 and TRBJ1-5; tentative D call: TRBD1 (6 bases). The CDR3 spans 15 residues. Germline lookup yields CDR1 DFQATT and CDR2 SNEGSKA (reference sequence). V was cut by 1 base and J by 5 bases, with 15 bases left in between. This chain's CDR3 is CSARGPGAGDQPQHF. The CDR3 DNA reads as TGCAGTGCTAGAGGCCCAGGGGCAGGGGATCAGCCCCAGCATTTT.

This sequence joins TRBV6-1 and TRBJ1-1, with D hard to call. Deletions cut 5 bases from V and 0 bases from J, with 10 bases between. The CDR3 totals 14 residues. The V gene's germline CDR1 is MNHNS and CDR2 SASEGT. CDR3 sequence reads: CASSRQMMNTEAFF. Written as DNA, the CDR3 is TGTGCCAGCAGTCGACAAATGATGAACACTGAAGCTTTCTTT.

This chain joins TRBV27 and TRBJ2-5; D is unclear. The germline V and J ends were trimmed by 4 bases and 2 bases, with 11 bases remaining between them. The CDR3 consists of 14 residues. CDR1 is MNHEY, CDR2 SMNVEV, per germline (reference sequence). CDR3 nucleotide sequence: TGTGCCAGCAGTTCCAGGAACAAACAAGAGACCCAGTACTTC. Its protein product is CASSSRNKQETQYF.

This clonotype has a count of ten or more. This rearrangement joins TRBV28 to TRBJ2-5; D remains ambiguous. V lost 5 bases to trimming and J lost 0 bases, with 13 bases between them. CDR3 length equals 15 residues. Germline lookup yields CDR1 MDHEN and CDR2 SYDVKM. CDR3 sequence reads: CASSPQTPYQETQYF. The CDR3 DNA reads as TGTGCCAGCAGTCCTCAGACACCGTACCAAGAGACCCAGTACTTC.